This entry describes one T cell receptor beta chain. Its antigen is not yet known. Base qualities are not at hand, and no much larger clone is one base apart. TCRbeta CDR3 regions were amplified from genomic DNA using the immunoSEQ Assay, a bias-controlled multiplex PCR. For the original study's pipeline: Within the assay, amplification of reference gene primers was used to estimate how many nucleated cells each sample contained. To quantify the absolute abundance of each unique TCRbeta CDR3 rearrangement, sequence reads were collapsed and filtered. Productive Simpson clonality was computed per sample as the square root of Simpson's diversity index over productive rearrangements. In TCRdb, the immuneACCESS table is reduced to in-frame sequences with V and J assigned. These tables do not hold every clone; where another copy was compared, an unresolved V gene accounts for under half, and the others remain unexplained. V and J calls and clone size are those listed in that table; D and trimming were worked out from the DNA. The sample includes about 400,000 clones, with approximately 84% observed a single time. The ten largest account for 3% of the sample.

The junction shows trimming of 4 bases on V and 4 bases on J, and the gene matches do not reach 11 bases of it. Based on the germline V gene, the CDR1 and CDR2 sequences are SGHRS and YFSETQ. The CDR3 goes from the cysteine to the phenylalanine over 16 residues. Of the read, only the CDR3 DNA is kept; its 48 bases are in frame from base 1. This specimen belongs to a study of blood T cell repertoires in COVID-19 (dated by TCRdb to 2020 to 2022). Study-level background: Samples covering the acute and convalescent phases of COVID-19 were provided by collaborators in the United States, Italy and Spain. Subjects who had been exposed to COVID-19, were actively infected with it, or had recovered from it provided the deeply sampled blood TCRbeta repertoires that made up the dataset. The material from the prospective study consisted of cDNA or gDNA derived from T cells, B-cell-depleted T cells, or PBMCs. Samples came from the ongoing ImmuneRACE study (first 160 participants) plus 1,254 subjects from 6 global collaborators. HLA class I and class II types, where available, came from metadata supplied by the sample provider rather than from assay-based typing. Sample metadata almost always included a de-identified subject ID, COVID-19 status, age in years and sex. The repertoires were released in a freely available public database meant as a resource for research on the immune response to SARS-CoV-2. Broad study findings and their caveats: How much clinical and demographic metadata was included differed by source and by participant, and the metadata was provided uncurated.

In the prospective study, participants were 18 to 89 years old, resided in fewer than 25 geographic areas of the United States, and were enrolled through a virtual design. Cohort assignment in the prospective study relied on participant-reported clinical history from a screening survey and a study questionnaire. Recovered participants in ImmuneRACE Cohort 3 were defined by two consecutive negative NP/OP PCR tests, clearance by a healthcare professional, or resolution of symptoms. Mobile phlebotomists in the prospective study collected whole blood, serum and a nasopharyngeal or oropharyngeal swab from every participant. Additional blood draws and questionnaires over an approximately 2-month period could optionally be provided by prospective study participants. Before DNA extraction, blood samples from the prospective study were shipped at room temperature or frozen.

Sequenced: PBMCs or T cells enriched from blood (not recorded which). The V and J genes are TRBV5-1 and TRBJ2-3; TRBD1 aligns with 8 central bases. The TCR sequence derives from a woman in her 30s who had recovered from COVID-19. The DNA sequence is given as TGCGCCAGCAGCACCGGTCTACAGGGGGTTTCAGATACGCAGTATTTT. Translated, this gives CASSTGLQGVSDTQYF.